The T cell receptor (beta chain) under discussion was sequenced for a study of T cell repertoires in cytomegalovirus infection. Regarding the study as a whole: HLA-C-restricted CMV clonotypes gave the most frequent clonotype in two of eight donors. The cumulative frequency of public TCR beta families identified carriers of CMV plus the relevant HLA.

Trimming shortened V by 4 bases and J by 7 bases, and 22 bases separated the two germline ends. The CDR3 has 16 residues. Germline lookup yields CDR1 LNHDA and CDR2 SQIVND (reference sequence). TCRdb recomputed calls from the reads with MiXCR, one row per CDR3 protein. The data show a few hundred thousand distinct CDR3 sequences, with 26% seen just once and about 13% held by the top ten. The table lists this clonotype with a few counts. The antigen is undetermined. Sequencing was carried out using PBMCs. This chain joins TRBV19 and TRBJ1-2, with D unclear. This TCR was recovered from a human donor in good health (CMV status not recorded). Some clones in this sample may be carry-over from other donors' samples. The CDR3 nucleotides are TGTGCCAGTAGTACAAGGTTGTCCCCTCGTCCAGGTGGCTACACCTTC. Translating it yields CASSTRLSPRPGGYTF.